This TCR beta chain was captured in a study of CD8+CD57+ T cells in acquired aplastic anemia. The overall study: Sorting CD4+ and CD8+ cells gave DNA averaging approximately 3 ug.

Germline lookup yields CDR1 MDHEN and CDR2 SYDVKM. After removal of 4 bases from V and 2 bases from J, the junction contained 11 bases not matched to a gene. The CDR3 loop spans 17 amino acids. The study profiled TCR beta VDJ and CDR3 using genomic DNA as template. TCRdb reanalysed the reads using MiXCR and keeps one entry per CDR3 protein. The table shows approximately 170,000 distinct CDR3 sequences, with over 40% occurring only once. By flow cytometry, patients selected for sequencing had shown an expansion of CD8+CD57+ cells. Diagnosis of severe acquired aplastic anemia applied to all patients. The chain employs TRBV28 and TRBJ1-5; 7 bases agree with TRBD1. Source material: sorted CD4+, CD8+, or CD8+CD57+ T cells (not recorded which) from PBMCs. This TCR was recovered from a human donor with aplastic anemia. DNA for the CDR3: TGTGCCAGCAGTTCAACCTCCGGGACAGACGGCAATCAGCCCCAGCATTTT. As protein: CASSSTSGTDGNQPQHF. The whole variable domain, filled in from reference TRBV28 and TRBJ1-5, reads DVKVTQSSRYLVKRTGEKVFLECVQDMDHENMFWYRQDPGLGLRLIYFSYDVKMKEKGDIPEGYSVSREKKERFSLILESASTNQTSMYLCASSSTSGTDGNQPQHFGDGTRLSIL.